The clone carrying this T cell receptor beta chain was recorded once. Its antigen is unknown. This entry comes from a study of OX40 agonist ivuxolimab in advanced cancers. Background on the study: At 0.01 to 10 mg/kg, ivuxolimab was administered intravenously to patients every 2 weeks. Points from the study as a whole: Within 6 weeks, CD4+ and CD8+ blood T cells expanded clonally at 0.1 to 3.0 mg/kg.

The method was immunoSEQ multiplex PCR; TCRdb's version includes in-frame clones alone and lacks a portion of them. The top ten clones hold approximately 6.8% of a sample with 55,000 to 65,000 clones, over 75% of them seen once. This sequence was found in an adult with an advanced solid tumor such as melanoma, head and neck, liver or kidney cancer. The source was CD4+ or CD8+ T cells sorted from blood, collected in a trial of the OX40 agonist ivuxolimab.

The CDR3 DNA reads as TGTGCCAGCAGTTCCGACATCCCAGGGCGGAATAGTGAAGCTTTCTTT. Translating it yields CASSSDIPGRNSEAFF. V usage is TRBV27 and J usage is TRBJ1-1; TRBD1 is a possible D gene (5 bases). The CDR3 loop spans 16 amino acids. With 4 bases removed from V and 7 bases from J, the gap between germline ends came to 22 bases. The germline V gene encodes CDR1 MNHEY and CDR2 SMNVEV (reference sequence).